One sample yielded the 5 T cell receptor beta chains listed below, sequenced in a study of T cell responses to AZD1222 COVID-19 vaccine. TCRdb's table, derived via immunoSEQ multiplex PCR, lists solely in-frame clones and lacks some. The sample has about 55,000 clones; nearly 90% are singletons. Sequenced material: peripheral blood, taken on day 0 of AZD1222 vaccination. The receptors here all came from an adult in good health.

This chain uses TRBV20-1 with TRBJ2-3, with D hard to call. Per germline, CDR1 DFQATT and CDR2 SNEGSKA (reference sequence). The CDR3 contains 11 residues. CDR3 sequence reads: CRASNTDTQYF. In DNA, the CDR3 is TGCAGAGCGTCCAACACAGATACGCAGTATTTT.

The chain couples TRBV28 to TRBJ2-5; TRBD2 agrees at 8 bases. Germline V gene data show CDR1 as MDHEN and CDR2 as SYDVKM. The CDR3 extends over 15 amino acids. The V and J ends lost 7 bases and 5 bases, in that order; junction bases with no gene match: 12. The CDR3 DNA sequence: TGTGCCAGCACCCACGGGGGGGACGCGTACGAGACCCAGTACTTC. Its protein product is CASTHGGDAYETQYF.

The chain couples TRBV29-1 to TRBJ2-1; TRBD1 might be the D (6 bases). This CDR3 has 13 residues. From germline, CDR1 is SQVTM and CDR2 ANQGSEA. V lost 5 bases and J 13 bases, leaving 21 bases between the germline ends. The CDR3 region is CSVPQGAQRFQFF. For the CDR3, the DNA is TGCAGCGTTCCACAGGGTGCCCAGAGATTCCAGTTCTTC.

The V call is TRBV9, the J call TRBJ2-3; D not resolved. The V gene lost 0 bases and the J gene lost 3 bases, with 8 bases spanning the gap. The germline gives CDR1 SGDLS, CDR2 YYNGEE. CDR3 length equals 14 residues. CDR3 sequence: CASSVVGYTDTQYF. The CDR3 DNA reads as TGTGCCAGCAGCGTAGTAGGGTATACAGATACGCAGTATTTT.

This chain joins TRBV30 and TRBJ1-6, with 7 nucleotides matching TRBD1. Germline V gene sequence: CDR1 GTSNPN, CDR2 SVGIG (reference sequence). This CDR3 has 16 amino acids. J was trimmed by 9 bases and V by 0 bases; bases with no gene match: 11. CDR3 sequence: CAWSVQGEGASSPLHF. CDR3 coding DNA: TGTGCCTGGAGTGTACAGGGAGAGGGGGCTAGTTCACCCCTCCACTTT.